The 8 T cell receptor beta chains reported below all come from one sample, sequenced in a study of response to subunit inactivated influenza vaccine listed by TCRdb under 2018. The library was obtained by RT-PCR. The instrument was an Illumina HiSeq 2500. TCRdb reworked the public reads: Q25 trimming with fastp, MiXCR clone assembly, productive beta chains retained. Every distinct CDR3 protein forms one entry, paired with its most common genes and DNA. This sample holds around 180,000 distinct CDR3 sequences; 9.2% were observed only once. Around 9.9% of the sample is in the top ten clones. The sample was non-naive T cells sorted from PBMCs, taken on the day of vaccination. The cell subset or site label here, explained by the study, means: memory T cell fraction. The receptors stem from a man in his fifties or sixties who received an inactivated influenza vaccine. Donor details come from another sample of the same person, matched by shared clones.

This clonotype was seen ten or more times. The CDR3 region has the DNA TGTGCCAGCAGTTACACACAGTCGTCTTCACCCCTCCACTTT. Residues: CASSYTQSSSPLHF. This rearrangement joins TRBV6-5 to TRBJ1-6, with D uncertain. The CDR3 runs 14 residues. V was pared by 2 bases and J by 9 bases, with 11 bases between. Germline V gene data show CDR1 as MNHEY and CDR2 as SVGAGI.

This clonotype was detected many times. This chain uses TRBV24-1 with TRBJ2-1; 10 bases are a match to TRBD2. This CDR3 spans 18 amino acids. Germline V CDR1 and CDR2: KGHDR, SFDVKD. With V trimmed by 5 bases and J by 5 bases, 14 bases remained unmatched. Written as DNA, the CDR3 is TGTGCCACCAGTGGTCCCACTAGCGGGATATTTCGGAACAATGAGCAGTTCTTC. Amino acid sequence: CATSGPTSGIFRNNEQFF.

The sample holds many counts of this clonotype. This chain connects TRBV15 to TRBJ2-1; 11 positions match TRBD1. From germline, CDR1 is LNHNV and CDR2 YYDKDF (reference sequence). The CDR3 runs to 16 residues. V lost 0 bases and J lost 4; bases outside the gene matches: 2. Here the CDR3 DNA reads TGTGCCACCAGCAGAGATGGACAGGGGGCATACAATGAGCAGTTCTTC. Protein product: CATSRDGQGAYNEQFF.

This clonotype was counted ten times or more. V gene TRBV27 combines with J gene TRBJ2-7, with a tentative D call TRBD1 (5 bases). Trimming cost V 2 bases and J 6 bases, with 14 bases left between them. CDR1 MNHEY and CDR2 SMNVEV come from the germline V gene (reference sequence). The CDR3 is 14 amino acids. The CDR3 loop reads CASSLAGMTSEQYF. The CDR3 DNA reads TGTGCCAGCAGTTTAGCAGGGATGACGAGCGAGCAGTACTTC.

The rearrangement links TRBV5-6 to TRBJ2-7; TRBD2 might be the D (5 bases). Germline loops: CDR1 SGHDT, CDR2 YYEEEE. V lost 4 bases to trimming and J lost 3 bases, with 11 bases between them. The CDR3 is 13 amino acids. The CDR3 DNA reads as TGTGCCAGCAGCCCGATTGCGGGCTACGAGCAGTACTTC. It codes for CASSPIAGYEQYF. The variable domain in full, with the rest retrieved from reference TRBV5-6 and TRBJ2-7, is DAGVTQSPTHLIKTRGQQVTLRCSPKSGHDTVSWYQQALGQGPQFIFQYYEEEERQRGNFPDRFSGHQFPNYSSELNVNALLLGDSALYLCASSPIAGYEQYFGPGTRLTVT.

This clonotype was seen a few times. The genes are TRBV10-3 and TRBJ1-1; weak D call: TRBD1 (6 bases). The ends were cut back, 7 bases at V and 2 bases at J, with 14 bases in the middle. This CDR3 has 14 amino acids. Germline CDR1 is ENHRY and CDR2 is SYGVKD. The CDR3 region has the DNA TGTGCCATCATCTCAGGGGTCGGTAACACTGAAGCTTTCTTT. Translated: CAIISGVGNTEAFF.

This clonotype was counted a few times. CDR3 loop: CSAFPGRGEAFF. The CDR3 region has the DNA TGCAGTGCTTTTCCAGGGAGGGGTGAAGCTTTCTTT. The rearrangement links TRBV20-1 to TRBJ1-1; tentatively, D is TRBD1 (5 bases). Trimming pared 5 bases from V and 7 bases from J, leaving 14 bases between. Germline loops: CDR1 DFQATT, CDR2 SNEGSKA (reference sequence). CDR3 length: 12 residues.

The CDR3: CASSFGSSYNEQFF. CDR3 DNA sequence: TGTGCCAGCAGCTTCGGGAGCTCCTACAATGAGCAGTTCTTC. The rearrangement uses TRBV6-1 and TRBJ2-1; possibly TRBD2 for D (6 bases). The V end was cut by 6 bases, the J end by 0 bases, with 9 bases between. The CDR3 extends over 14 amino acids. Per the germline V gene, CDR1 is MNHNS and CDR2 is SASEGT.